Given below is one T cell receptor beta chain in context. The antigen remains undetermined. TCRdb re-analysed the multiplex PCR reads in MiXCR, keeping a single row per CDR3 protein. The sample shows more than 200,000 distinct CDR3 sequences, roughly 32% of them seen only once. CDR3 length equals 13 residues. CDR1 is SGHRS, CDR2 YFSETQ, per germline. Trimming took 4 bases from V and 11 from J, leaving 16 bases between them. This sample is part of a study of breast tumors, draining lymph nodes, adjacent tissues. Study-level results: Tumor TCR diversity was below lymph nodes but above nontumor tissue. Luminal-like breast cancer showed significantly greater tumor-nontumor repertoire similarity than basal-like breast cancer did. That most tumor T cells come from lymph nodes remained unproven. Most tumor T cells seemingly derive from lymph node, then expand in tumor.

Axillary draining lymph nodes of breast cancer patients supplied the node samples. The sequenced sample was axillary lymph node tissue. The rearrangement joins TRBV5-1 to TRBJ1-5, with no clear D. The receptor's source is a female donor with breast cancer. Some clones in this sample may be carry-over from other donors' samples. CDR3 sequence reads: CASSQTSGRAQHF. CDR3 DNA sequence: TGCGCCAGCAGCCAGACTAGCGGGAGGGCCCAGCATTTT.